A selection of T cell receptor beta chains follows, all from one sample in a study of spatial heterogeneity in lung cancer. TCRdb processed the 5' RACE reads anew with MiXCR; each CDR3 protein has one entry. The sample has 25,000 to 35,000 distinct CDR3 sequences, less than 11% seen once. Sequenced material: PBMCs, taken at follow-up. The receptors come from a female donor with early-stage non-small cell lung cancer. Both conserved end residues are part of each CDR3. A D gene is named only where the DNA matches it firmly. For some rows the clone size is stated as once, few or many, or as a class when expanded; others skip it.

D gene	clone size	V gene	J gene	CDR3 DNA	CDR3 protein
.	many	TRBV3-1	TRBJ1-2	TGTGCCAGCAGCCAAGAGCAGGTGTATGGCTACACCTTC	CASSQEQVYGYTF
.	many	TRBV7-9	TRBJ1-1	TGTGCCAGCAGCTTCGACTCGAACACTGAAGCTTTCTTT	CASSFDSNTEAFF
.	many	TRBV7-2	TRBJ2-3	TGTGCCAGCAGCCAAGGACGGGCGACAGATACGCAGTATTTT	CASSQGRATDTQYF
.	many	TRBV29-1	TRBJ2-3	TGCAGCGTTGAAGATCTCGGGACAGATACGCAGTATTTT	CSVEDLGTDTQYF
.	few	TRBV7-2	TRBJ2-3	TGTGCCAGCAGCTTAGGGGACTCCCCTGATACGCAGTATTTT	CASSLGDSPDTQYF
.	many	TRBV7-2	TRBJ2-7	TGTGCCAGCAGCTTAGGGGGAAGCACCTACGAGCAGTACTTC	CASSLGGSTYEQYF
TRBD2	few	TRBV20-1	TRBJ2-3	TGCAGTGCTAGACTAGCGGATACAGATACGCAGTATTTT	CSARLADTDTQYF
TRBD1	.	TRBV29-1	TRBJ1-2	TGCAGCGTTGAAGATGCGGGACAGGGAACTAACTATGGCTACACCTTC	CSVEDAGQGTNYGYTF
.	.	TRBV7-9	TRBJ1-5	TGTGCCAGCAGCTTTGAGGGAAGCAATCAGCCCCAGCATTTT	CASSFEGSNQPQHF
.	.	TRBV28	TRBJ2-7	TGTGCCAGCAGTTTTCGGGGCGTCCCGTACGAGCAGTACTTC	CASSFRGVPYEQYF
TRBD1	many	TRBV7-2	TRBJ2-5	TGTGCCAGCAGCTTAGCGCTTGGGACAGGGGTTGTCTTAGAGACCCAGTACTTC	CASSLALGTGVVLETQYF
TRBD2	few	TRBV2	TRBJ2-7	TGTGCCAGCAGTAGACTAGCGGGGACCTACGAGCAGTACTTC	CASSRLAGTYEQYF
.	few	TRBV29-1	TRBJ2-6	TGCAGCGTTGGGGACGGGGCAACTGGCCTGACTTTC	CSVGDGATGLTF
.	many	TRBV28	TRBJ2-6	TGTGCCAGCCGACAGGACTTCTCTGGGGCCAACGTCCTGACTTTC	CASRQDFSGANVLTF